The sequence of this TCR beta chain was determined in a study of CD8 T cells in ankylosing spondylitis. The CDR3 sequence is 15 residues long. The germline gives CDR1 SGHRS, CDR2 YFSETQ. Between the trimmed V and J ends, which lost 1 base and 3 bases, there was a span of 12 bases. Points from the study as a whole: Reactive arthritis synovial fluid and blood were previously reported to contain some motif variants. Typical of ankylosing spondylitis blood, it appeared, was a TCR beta motif of fewer than ten highly homologous variants.

This clonotype was observed many times. No antigen is known for it. One entry per CDR3 protein results from TCRdb running MiXCR on the 5' RACE reads. The sample consists of 150,000 to 200,000 distinct CDR3 sequences, more than 9% of them appearing once. Sequenced material: blood, either unsorted or a sorted T cell fraction (not recorded which). The chain combines TRBV5-1 with TRBJ2-3, with TRBD2 as a possible D gene (6 bases). This TCR derives from a male donor with ankylosing spondylitis or in good health (not recorded which). Here the CDR3 DNA reads TGCGCCAGCAGCTTGTCGGGGGATTGGACAGATACGCAGTATTTT. It codes for CASSLSGDWTDTQYF.